These 16 T cell receptor beta chains originate from one sample sequenced in a study of T cell changes during pregnancy in multiple sclerosis. Some clones are missing from TCRdb's copy, which holds only in-frame ones; the method was immunoSEQ multiplex PCR. The sample carries some 110,000 clones, more than 80% recorded once. The sequences come from peripheral blood, collected before pregnancy. These receptors came from a female donor with multiple sclerosis, enrolled in a pregnancy study.

This clone was seen once. The rearrangement links TRBV4-3 to TRBJ1-1; tentative D call: TRBD1 (6 bases). V was clipped by 0 bases and J by 5 bases, with 10 bases between them. Germline V gene sequence: CDR1 LGHNA, CDR2 YSLEER. The CDR3 length is 14 residues. The CDR3 loop is CASSQEGAGTEAFF. CDR3 DNA sequence: TGCGCCAGCAGCCAAGAGGGGGCGGGTACTGAAGCTTTCTTT.

The chain joins TRBV4-1 to TRBJ2-6; 10 bases are shared with TRBD1. Germline V gene sequence: CDR1 MGHRA, CDR2 YSYEKL. The CDR3 is made up of 18 amino acids. V trimming: 3 bases; J trimming: 1 base; junction bases outside the gene matches: 6. CDR3 protein: CASSQKGQGVSGANVLTF. The DNA of the CDR3 is TGCGCCAGCAGCCAGAAAGGACAGGGGGTTTCTGGGGCCAACGTCCTGACTTTC.

The CDR3 bases are TGTGCCAGCAGCTTGAGGTCCCAGGGTTCGTACGAGCAGTACTTC. The encoded protein is CASSLRSQGSYEQYF. The chain uses TRBV5-5 and TRBJ2-7; D perhaps matches TRBD1 (5 bases). In germline, CDR1 is SGHKS, CDR2 YYEKEE (reference sequence). The V gene lost 1 base and the J gene lost 4 bases, with 15 bases spanning the gap. The CDR3 covers 15 residues.

The chain has TRBV2 and TRBJ1-2, with D unclear. The germline V and J ends were trimmed by 6 bases and 7 bases, with 12 bases remaining between them. The CDR3 runs 12 residues. Germline V lookup: CDR1 SNHLY, CDR2 FYNNEI. The CDR3: CASSTNSPGYTF. The DNA for the CDR3 is TGTGCCAGCAGCACAAACAGCCCTGGCTACACCTTC.

This clone was seen once. This chain uses TRBV5-1 with TRBJ1-3; D remains unclear. Looked up from germline, CDR1 is SGHRS and CDR2 is YFSETQ. The V end was cut by 4 bases, the J end by 6 bases, with 8 bases between. The CDR3 length is 12 residues. The CDR3 is CASSRGENTIYF. CDR3 nucleotide sequence: TGCGCCAGCAGCCGCGGGGAAAACACCATATATTTT.

J is TRBJ1-5 and V is TRBV7-2; unclear D gene. Germline V gives CDR1 SGHTA, CDR2 FQGNSA. The CDR3 runs to 14 residues. Trimming took off 1 base at V and 3 bases at J, with 7 bases between the two ends. DNA for the CDR3: TGTGCCAGCAGCTTAGGGCAGTTCAATCAGCCCCAGCATTTT. It specifies CASSLGQFNQPQHF.

V and J are TRBV19 and TRBJ1-1; no clear D. CDR1 LNHDA and CDR2 SQIVND come from the germline V gene (reference sequence). The ends were cut back, 3 bases at V and 7 bases at J, with 6 bases in the middle. CDR3 length: 11 amino acids. The CDR3 here is CASSMALEAFF. CDR3 coding DNA: TGTGCCAGTAGTATGGCCCTTGAAGCTTTCTTT.

The chain employs TRBV10-3 and TRBJ1-5; D is ambiguous. Trimming left V 0 bases short and J 3 bases short, with 6 bases between. Germline CDR1 ENHRY, CDR2 SYGVKD. CDR3 length: 14 amino acids. The CDR3 sequence: CAISESRINQPQHF. In DNA form, the CDR3 reads TGTGCCATCAGTGAGTCCAGGATCAATCAGCCCCAGCATTTT.

V usage is TRBV19 and J usage is TRBJ1-3, with unresolved D. This CDR3 has 14 amino acids. The ends were cut back, 3 bases at V and 0 bases at J, with 6 bases in the middle. Germline CDR1 is LNHDA and CDR2 is SQIVND (reference sequence). The CDR3 loop reads CASSIVSSGNTIYF. Here the CDR3 DNA reads TGTGCCAGTAGTATCGTGTCCTCTGGAAACACCATATATTTT.

The chain combines TRBV28 with TRBJ1-4, with D uncertain. V lost 5 bases and J lost 8, with 15 bases in between. The CDR3 sequence is 14 residues long. Germline values: CDR1 MDHEN, CDR2 SYDVKM. CDR3 loop: CASSPGQVGEKLFF. CDR3 nucleotide sequence: TGTGCCAGCAGTCCCGGTCAGGTTGGCGAAAAACTGTTTTTT.

The chain joins TRBV7-9 to TRBJ1-1, with 7 bases matching TRBD1. CDR1 and CDR2 (germline): SEHNR, FQNEAQ (reference sequence). This CDR3 is 15 amino acids long. V dropped 0 bases and J dropped 4; count of bases not matched to a gene: 5. CDR3 amino acids: CASSLAQGVATEAFF. The DNA for the CDR3 is TGTGCCAGCAGCTTAGCGCAGGGGGTAGCCACTGAAGCTTTCTTT.

J is TRBJ2-3 and V is TRBV6-1; 7 nucleotides line up with TRBD2. CDR1 is MNHNS, CDR2 SASEGT, per germline. The CDR3 runs 16 residues. The V gene end was trimmed by 2 bases and the J gene end by 0 bases; junction bases not matched to a gene: 5. The CDR3 bases are TGTGCCAGCAGTGAAAAGTCAGCGGGGAGCACAGATACGCAGTATTTT. It specifies CASSEKSAGSTDTQYF.

The J gene is TRBJ1-6, the V gene TRBV7-2; TRBD1 matches at 7 bases. Germline V gene data show CDR1 as SGHTA and CDR2 as FQGNSA. V was clipped by 5 bases and J by 8 bases; unmatched bases: 6. The CDR3 is 14 amino acids. The CDR3 DNA is TGTGCCAGCAGCGACGGGACAGCATATTCACCCCTCCACTTT. Translation: CASSDGTAYSPLHF.

The gene calls are TRBV6-5 and TRBJ2-3; a possible D gene is TRBD1 (5 bases). The germline CDR1 and CDR2 sequences are MNHEY and SVGAGI. The CDR3 is 15 amino acids. Trimming left V 5 bases short and J 0 bases short, with 12 bases between. Here the CDR3 reads CASSPETVSTDTQYF. CDR3 nucleotides: TGTGCCAGCAGTCCGGAGACAGTCAGCACAGATACGCAGTATTTT.

The rearrangement joins TRBV15 to TRBJ1-5; D may be TRBD1 (6 bases). Deletions cut 0 bases from V and 6 bases from J, with 12 bases between. CDR3 length equals 15 residues. The germline CDR1 and CDR2 sequences are LNHNV and YYDKDF (reference sequence). The CDR3 protein is CATSRETQGGQPQHF. The CDR3 DNA is TGTGCCACCAGCAGAGAAACGCAAGGGGGTCAGCCCCAGCATTTT.

For the CDR3, the DNA is TGCGCCAGCAGCTCGGAAGCGGGCAGTCAGCCCCAGCATTTT. Encoded protein: CASSSEAGSQPQHF. This chain connects TRBV5-2 to TRBJ1-5. TRBV5-2 is a pseudogene segment. The CDR3 totals 14 residues.